One sample yielded the 17 T cell receptor beta chains listed below, sequenced in a study of T-cell memory formation after mild COVID-19 (dated by TCRdb to 2020 to 2022). The library was obtained by 5' RACE. Sequencing used an Illumina NovaSeq 6000. TCRdb applied fastp at Q25 and MiXCR to the public reads, then kept only in-frame beta chains. Rows matching on CDR3 protein sequence are summarized as one entry with the most common DNA and genes. This sample is represented by nearly 350,000 distinct CDR3 sequences; roughly 13% of them were singletons. The ten largest account for over 20% of the sample. Sequences were obtained from PBMCs or a T cell subset sorted from them (not recorded which). These TCRs come from a man between 18 and 29 years old who had mild COVID-19 (a few samples of this study predate the infection). The sample titles of this study are shuffled in the database, so cell type and time point are left out; the donor was told from shared clones.

This clonotype was seen only a few times. The rearrangement joins TRBV11-3 to TRBJ2-5; D gene ambiguous. Between the trimmed V and J ends, which lost 5 bases and 2 bases, there was a span of 9 bases. This CDR3 comprises 13 residues. The V gene's germline CDR1 is SGHNT and CDR2 YENEEA. Here the CDR3 DNA reads TGTGCCAGCAGCCCCGAATCGCAAGAGACCCAGTACTTC. This gives the protein CASSPESQETQYF.

The J gene is TRBJ1-2, the V gene TRBV11-2, with D uncertain. Germline V gives CDR1 SGHAT, CDR2 FQNNGV. The CDR3 is 13 residues long. The V gene lost 3 bases and the J gene lost 8 bases, with 13 bases spanning the gap. Here the CDR3 DNA reads TGTGCCAGCAGCTTCTCTACTGGAGGGGGCTACACCTTC. Protein: CASSFSTGGGYTF.

The chain couples TRBV7-2 to TRBJ2-7; a weak D match, TRBD1 (6 bases). This CDR3 comprises 13 residues. Germline assignment: CDR1 SGHTA and CDR2 FQGNSA. V was shortened by 6 bases and J by 3 bases, with 12 bases between the two germline ends. In nucleotides, the CDR3 is TGTGCCAGCAGTCCCGCAGGGGACTACGAGCAGTACTTC. It codes for CASSPAGDYEQYF.

The CDR3 sequence: CASSSLTSGVQETQYF. The CDR3 DNA is TGTGCCAGCAGTTCCCTGACTAGCGGGGTCCAAGAGACCCAGTACTTC. The V call is TRBV27, the J call TRBJ2-5; 11 bases agree with TRBD2. The CDR3 runs to 16 residues. CDR1 is MNHEY and CDR2 is SMNVEV in the germline V gene (reference sequence). Germline trimming cut 4 bases from V and 1 base from J; bases unmatched to any gene: 5.

This clonotype came up a few times. The chain combines TRBV13 with TRBJ2-3; 7 nucleotides match TRBD1. V was pared by 5 bases and J by 0 bases, with 8 bases of the junction left unmatched. The CDR3 extends over 16 amino acids. Per the germline V gene, CDR1 is PRHDT and CDR2 is FYEKMQ (reference sequence). CDR3 sequence: CASSRVGTASTDTQYF. CDR3 in DNA: TGTGCCAGCAGCCGAGTTGGGACAGCCAGCACAGATACGCAGTATTTT.

V usage is TRBV12-3 or TRBV12-4 and J usage is TRBJ2-7; D might be TRBD1 (6 bases). The CDR3 consists of 14 residues. V lost 3 bases, J lost 6 bases, and 15 bases lay in between. The CDR3, as DNA: TGTGCCAGCAGTTTGGAGGACAGTATCAGCGAGCAGTACTTC. It yields the protein CASSLEDSISEQYF.

In DNA form, the CDR3 reads TGTGCCAGCAGCTTGTATGGAGCGGGGGCCTCCTACGAGCAGTACTTC. It yields the protein CASSLYGAGASYEQYF. This chain connects TRBV7-2 to TRBJ2-7; 8 bases agree with TRBD2. The V segment lost 3 bases and the J segment 0 bases; nucleotides outside the gene matches: 7. This CDR3 is built from 16 residues. Per germline, CDR1 SGHTA and CDR2 FQGNSA.

This clonotype was seen more than once but under ten times. The chain links TRBV4-1 to TRBJ1-2; 7 bases line up with TRBD1. The V gene's germline CDR1 is MGHRA and CDR2 YSYEKL. The trim removed 1 base at V and 1 base at J, leaving 3 bases unmatched. The CDR3 has 15 residues. CDR3 bases: TGCGCCAGCAGCCAAGTTCAGGGGGTTAACTATGGCTACACCTTC. It specifies CASSQVQGVNYGYTF.

This clonotype was recorded a few times. This sequence joins TRBV20-1 and TRBJ2-3, with 10 positions matching TRBD2. CDR1 is DFQATT, CDR2 SNEGSKA, per germline (reference sequence). The CDR3 has 16 residues. Germline trimming cut 6 bases from V and 0 bases from J; bases unmatched to any gene: 9. For the CDR3, the DNA is TGCAGTGCGGAGGACCTAGCGGGGGTTAGCACAGATACGCAGTATTTT. It encodes CSAEDLAGVSTDTQYF.

This clonotype has a handful of counts. This chain joins TRBV28 and TRBJ1-6; no clear D. The germline V gene encodes CDR1 MDHEN and CDR2 SYDVKM. V lost 3 bases and J 11 bases, leaving 5 bases between the germline ends. CDR3 size: 11 residues. CDR3 nucleotides: TGTGCCAGCAGTTTTAGAACACCCCTCCACTTT. As protein: CASSFRTPLHF.

This clonotype was picked up a small number of times. The chain combines TRBV15 with TRBJ2-1; the D call may be TRBD1 or TRBD2 (5 bases each). V lost 6 bases and J 12 bases, leaving 15 bases between the germline ends. CDR3 length equals 12 residues. Germline loops: CDR1 LNHNV, CDR2 YYDKDF (reference sequence). CDR3 residues: CATSRGPWGQFF. DNA for the CDR3: TGTGCCACCAGTCGGGGACCGTGGGGGCAGTTCTTC.

The rearrangement joins TRBV29-1 to TRBJ2-2, with TRBD1 identical over 8 bases. Germline values: CDR1 SQVTM, CDR2 ANQGSEA. The junction had 2 bases not matched to a gene; V was cut back by 7 bases and J by 1 base. The CDR3 runs to 13 residues. The CDR3 nucleotides are TGCAGCGCAGGGACAGGGAACACCGGGGAGCTGTTTTTT. Translated: CSAGTGNTGELFF.

The table lists this clonotype with many counts. The chain links TRBV29-1 to TRBJ1-6, with 8 bases fitting TRBD1. Per germline, CDR1 SQVTM and CDR2 ANQGSEA. The length of the CDR3 is 14 residues. V was pared by 6 bases and J by 7 bases, with 8 bases of the junction left unmatched. The CDR3 DNA is TGCAGCGTCCTACAGGGGGATTGGAATTCACCCCTCCACTTT. This translates into CSVLQGDWNSPLHF.

The chain has TRBV7-2 and TRBJ1-1; D may be TRBD1 (6 bases). The CDR3 spans 14 residues. Trimming removed 8 bases from V and 0 bases from J, with 13 bases in between. Germline values: CDR1 SGHTA, CDR2 FQGNSA. The CDR3 DNA reads as TGTGCCAGCGGACCGGGACACCTGAACACTGAAGCTTTCTTT. It specifies CASGPGHLNTEAFF.

The sample holds a few counts of this clonotype. The chain is built from TRBV30 and TRBJ2-7; no definite D call. The germline V gene has CDR1 GTSNPN and CDR2 SVGIG (reference sequence). The CDR3 extends over 15 amino acids. The V and J ends lost 3 bases and 0 bases respectively, with 15 bases between them. DNA for the CDR3: TGTGCCTGGAGACGGTGGGGTAGGAGCTCCTACGAGCAGTACTTC. Translated, it gives CAWRRWGRSSYEQYF.

This clonotype was seen only a few times. J is TRBJ2-7 and V is TRBV6-6; tentatively, D is TRBD1 (6 bases). V lost 0 bases and J lost 2, with 11 bases in between. This CDR3 contains 15 residues. CDR1 is MNHNY, CDR2 SVGAGI, per germline (reference sequence). The CDR3 sequence: CASSYSPGHPYEQYV. The CDR3 DNA reads as TGTGCCAGCAGTTACTCACCGGGACACCCCTACGAGCAGTACGTC.

This clonotype was picked up many times. V is TRBV12-5 and J is TRBJ2-5, with TRBD2 matching over 10 bases. This CDR3 is built from 17 residues. The germline gives CDR1 LGHNT, CDR2 FRNRAP. The J segment lost 0 bases and the V segment lost 4 bases, leaving 8 bases of the junction unmatched. CDR3 in amino acids: CASGWAPSGGHQETQYF. CDR3 coding DNA: TGTGCTAGTGGTTGGGCCCCTAGCGGGGGCCACCAAGAGACCCAGTACTTC.